These T cell receptor beta chains were read from a single sample in a study of molecular identifiers for immune sequencing clone quantification. TCRdb fed the PCR reads into MiXCR, producing one record per CDR3 protein. The sample has around 300,000 distinct CDR3 sequences; 24% are singletons. Specimen: naive CD8+ T cells from blood, with Jurkat cell RNA spiked in. The receptors stem from a human donor in good health. Some libraries in this study had Jurkat cell RNA spiked in. CDR3s include the opening cysteine and the closing phenylalanine or tryptophan. A D gene is named only where the DNA matches it firmly. Clone size is not always given. Where it is, it says once, few, many or a class for expanded clones.

TGTGCCAGCAGTTTCGGAACAGTCTATGGCTACACCTTC	CASSFGTVYGYTF	many	TRBV12-3/TRBV12-4	TRBJ1-2	.
TGTGCCAGCAGCTCCATGGGGACCGAGCCCCAGCATTTT	CASSSMGTEPQHF	.	TRBV7-9	TRBJ1-5	.
TGTGCCAGCAGCTTGGCACCGCCGAGCTCCTACGAGCAGTACTTC	CASSLAPPSSYEQYF	many	TRBV5-6	TRBJ2-7	.
TGTGCCAGCAGTTTATTTTCGCTAGCGGCCAAAAACATTCAGTACTTC	CASSLFSLAAKNIQYF	many	TRBV28	TRBJ2-4	.
TGTGCCAGCAGGCGCCGCCGCCGCCACCAGCGCAATCAGCCCCAGCATTTT	CASRRRRRHQRNQPQHF	.	TRBV7-2	TRBJ1-5	.
TGTGCCAGCAGCGTAGGGACTACTAACTATGGCTACACCTTC	CASSVGTTNYGYTF	.	TRBV9	TRBJ1-2	.
TGTGCCAGCAGTCAATCGCAAGGGGACACTGAAGCTTTCTTT	CASSQSQGDTEAFF	few	TRBV14	TRBJ1-1	.
TGCAGTGCTAGAGCCCTGCCGGACCAATTTGTCTACGAGCAGTACTTC	CSARALPDQFVYEQYF	.	TRBV20-1	TRBJ2-7	.
TGTGCCAGTAGTCCCCTAGCGGGTTCTTACGAGCAGTACTTC	CASSPLAGSYEQYF	many	TRBV5-1	TRBJ2-7	TRBD2
TGCGCCAGCAGCTTTGACAACTACGAGCAGTACTTC	CASSFDNYEQYF	many	TRBV5-1	TRBJ2-7	.
TGTGCCAGTAGTGCCGGGACTCGGGGAAGTCAGCCCCAGCATTTT	CASSAGTRGSQPQHF	few	TRBV19	TRBJ1-5	.
TGCGCCAGCAGCTTGGACAGGGAATTGAGCACTGAAGCTTTCTTT	CASSLDRELSTEAFF	.	TRBV5-1	TRBJ1-1	.
TGTGCCAGCAGCCAAATCTGGTCTAGCCCGGATACGCAGTATTTT	CASSQIWSSPDTQYF	many	TRBV4-2	TRBJ2-3	.
TGCAGCGGAGGGGGGAAAGCGGGACCAGTTAATGAGCAGTTCTTC	CSGGGKAGPVNEQFF	.	TRBV29-1	TRBJ2-1	.
TGTGCCAGCAGTTACTCCGGGGACCAAGAGACCCAGTACTTC	CASSYSGDQETQYF	few	TRBV6-5	TRBJ2-5	.
TGTGCCAGCAGTTACCAGTACTCCTACGAGCAGTACTTC	CASSYQYSYEQYF	many	TRBV6-5	TRBJ2-7	.